This T cell receptor beta chain was recorded in a study of blood T cells in healthy people across ages. Overall study results and limits: Both naive CD4+ cell counts and diversity were greater in long-lived donors than in aged donors.

Only a few counts were recorded for this clonotype. The antigen remains unidentified. Each sample had at least 7 million PBMCs isolated. Through a sample-barcoded 5' primer and a J-beta primer mix, a second PCR was run for roughly 6 to 12 cycles. TCRdb analysed the 5' RACE reads with MiXCR anew, one entry per CDR3 protein. The repertoire has 1.4 million to 1.5 million distinct CDR3 sequences, around 42% of them found once; the top ten carry 7% to 9.5%. Sequenced: blood. This TCR was recovered from a woman aged 18-30 years in good health.

CDR3: CASRIPGTSGTYEQYF. In nucleotides, the CDR3 is TGTGCCAGCAGAATCCCCGGGACTAGCGGGACCTACGAGCAGTACTTC. This chain connects TRBV28 to TRBJ2-7; TRBD2 matches at 13 bases. The CDR3 loop spans 16 amino acids. V lost 6 bases to trimming and J lost 2 bases; unmatched junction nucleotides: 7. Per the germline V gene, CDR1 is MDHEN and CDR2 is SYDVKM. Full variable domain (outside the CDR3, taken from reference TRBV28 and TRBJ2-7): DVKVTQSSRYLVKRTGEKVFLECVQDMDHENMFWYRQDPGLGLRLIYFSYDVKMKEKGDIPEGYSVSREKKERFSLILESASTNQTSMYLCASRIPGTSGTYEQYFGPGTRLTVT.